These 5 T cell receptor beta chains share one sample of origin, sequenced in a study of blood T cell repertoires in COVID-19. Clones were read by immunoSEQ multiplex PCR, and TCRdb kept only the in-frame ones, dropping some. The sample carries 120,000 or so clones, 79% recorded once. The sample was peripheral blood. Receptors were obtained from a man aged 35-49 years with active or convalescent COVID-19.

The J gene is TRBJ2-3, the V gene TRBV28; D perhaps matches TRBD1 (6 bases). Germline assignment: CDR1 MDHEN and CDR2 SYDVKM. V lost 6 bases and J 0 bases, leaving 22 bases between the germline ends. The CDR3 totals 18 residues. The CDR3 spells CASSPTWGHSVSTDTQYF. Written as DNA, the CDR3 is TGTGCCAGCAGCCCCACATGGGGACACAGCGTTAGCACAGATACGCAGTATTTT. Filled out from reference TRBV28 and TRBJ2-3, the complete variable domain reads DVKVTQSSRYLVKRTGEKVFLECVQDMDHENMFWYRQDPGLGLRLIYFSYDVKMKEKGDIPEGYSVSREKKERFSLILESASTNQTSMYLCASSPTWGHSVSTDTQYFGPGTRLTVL.

V and J are TRBV7-9 and TRBJ2-7; 7 positions match TRBD2. The J segment lost 1 base and the V segment lost 4 bases, leaving 7 bases of the junction unmatched. The germline V gene encodes CDR1 SEHNR and CDR2 FQNEAQ (reference sequence). The CDR3 runs 15 residues. CDR3 loop: CASSWAGVLSYEQYF. CDR3 DNA sequence: TGTGCCAGCAGCTGGGCGGGGGTTTTGTCCTACGAGCAGTACTTC.

V usage is TRBV5-1 and J usage is TRBJ2-2; D not certain. The germline V gene encodes CDR1 SGHRS and CDR2 YFSETQ. V lost 0 bases to trimming and J lost 1 base, with 7 bases between them. This CDR3 has 15 amino acids. The CDR3 nucleotides are TGCGCCAGCAGCTTGGTTGGCCAGAACACCGGGGAGCTGTTTTTT. The encoded protein is CASSLVGQNTGELFF.

This clone appeared a few times. This chain links TRBV6-2 or TRBV6-3 with TRBJ1-5; D is possibly TRBD1 (6 bases). CDR1 is MNHEY, CDR2 SVGEGT, per germline. The CDR3 length is 15 residues. V gave up 2 bases and J gave up 6 bases, with 14 bases separating them. As DNA, the CDR3 is TGTGCCAGCAGTTACGGGCAGGGGTTCGGTCAGCCCCAGCATTTT. This sequence encodes CASSYGQGFGQPQHF.

The V call is TRBV24-1, the J call TRBJ2-1, with 7 bases identical to TRBD2. The J segment lost 0 bases and the V segment lost 5 bases, leaving 3 bases of the junction unmatched. CDR1 is KGHDR and CDR2 is SFDVKD in the germline V gene. The CDR3 is 15 residues long. This CDR3 reads CATSVGGSSYNEQFF. The CDR3 DNA reads TGTGCCACCAGTGTTGGCGGGAGCTCCTACAATGAGCAGTTCTTC.